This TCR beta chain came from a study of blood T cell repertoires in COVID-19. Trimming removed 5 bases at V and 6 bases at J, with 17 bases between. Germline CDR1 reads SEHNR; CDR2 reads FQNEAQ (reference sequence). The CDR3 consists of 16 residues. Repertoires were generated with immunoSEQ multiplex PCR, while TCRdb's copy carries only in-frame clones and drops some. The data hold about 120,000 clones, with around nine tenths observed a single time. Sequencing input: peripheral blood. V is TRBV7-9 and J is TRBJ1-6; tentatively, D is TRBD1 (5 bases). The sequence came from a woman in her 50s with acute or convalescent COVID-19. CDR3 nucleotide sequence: TGTGCCAGCAGCCCTGAGAACGGACATGGTAATTCACCCCTCCACTTT. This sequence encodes CASSPENGHGNSPLHF.